There are a few counts of the clone carrying this T cell receptor (beta chain). Its matching antigen is unknown. The V end lost 5 bases, the J end lost 4 bases, and 13 bases lay between the germline ends. This CDR3 has 14 amino acids. The germline gives CDR1 LNHDA, CDR2 SQIVND (reference sequence). Assay runs were performed at deep level. Libraries were prepared by immunoSEQ multiplex PCR; TCRdb keeps only in-frame clonotypes and omits some of them. This sample has 600,000 to 800,000 clones; about two thirds occur once, and the top ten carry less than 2%. The sample belongs to a study of shared clonotypes between healthy human individuals. General study points: Researchers sampled blood only, noting tissue repertoires likely differ.

The material sequenced was memory CD4+ T cells sorted from blood. The sample's subset: CD45RA-negative fraction. This chain links TRBV19 with TRBJ2-3, with D tentatively TRBD1 or TRBD2 (5 bases each). The origin of this receptor is a woman aged 25 to 39 in good health. CDR3 loop: CASSSAPGPDTQYF. In DNA form, the CDR3 reads TGTGCCAGTAGTTCGGCCCCGGGACCAGATACGCAGTATTTT.